The TCR beta chain described here comes from a study of Graves' ophthalmopathy and Graves' hyperthyroidism. Study results and caveats: Blood also contained most of the expanded thyroid clonotypes above 0.001 frequency.

For repertoire sequencing, the TCR beta CDR3 regions were amplified from RNA transcripts. Second-round multiplex PCR came after a first-round RT-PCR that employed HTBI primers. TCRdb re-called the multiplex PCR reads through MiXCR, storing one row per CDR3 protein. This sample has around 670,000 distinct CDR3 sequences, with roughly two fifths found just once. Remarks on this clonotype: What it binds is unknown.

Moderate-to-severe activity, CAS at least 3, NOSPECS at least 4 and duration under 3 months characterized donors with ophthalmopathy. The source of this sequence is an adult man with Graves' ophthalmopathy. Sequencing was done on a sample of peripheral blood.

The CDR3 sequence is CASRHARGQETQYF. The CDR3 DNA sequence: TGTGCCAGCAGACACGCCAGGGGGCAAGAGACCCAGTACTTC. This sequence joins TRBV12-3 or TRBV12-4 and TRBJ2-5; 7 nucleotides agree with TRBD1. The CDR3 is 14 amino acids. V was pared by 6 bases and J by 2 bases, with 6 bases of the junction left unmatched.